These T cell receptor beta chains were read from a single sample in a study of blood T cells in healthy people across ages. TCRdb itself ran the 5' RACE reads through MiXCR, one entry per CDR3 protein. In the table there are about 570,000 distinct CDR3 sequences, about 25% of which are singletons. What was sequenced was blood. These receptors were collected from a woman aged 70-85 years in good health. The CDR3 runs from the conserved cysteine through the conserved F or W.

J gene	V gene	CDR3 length	CDR3 protein
TRBJ2-3	TRBV24-1	14	CATSDPTGGDTQYF
TRBJ2-4	TRBV4-2	16	CASSPAVLGGRDIQYF
TRBJ2-3	TRBV20-1	15	CSASGGRGAPDTQYF
TRBJ1-4	TRBV7-2	18	CASSLGRNPDKPNEKLFF
TRBJ2-3	TRBV5-4	16	CASSSQQGADTDTQYF
TRBJ2-5	TRBV6-1	17	CASTPRRTPASGETQYF
TRBJ2-1	TRBV7-9	14	CASSFIQGSSEQFF
TRBJ1-5	TRBV6-1	16	CASSPGTGRSNQPQHF
TRBJ2-7	TRBV7-7	13	CASSLSGTYEQYF
TRBJ2-5	TRBV27	16	CASTENPGLAEETQYF
TRBJ2-1	TRBV6-1	17	CARGAAGGRSSYNEQFF
TRBJ2-5	TRBV7-2	14	CASSLRRNQETQYF
-	TRBV7-2	15	CASTLPLPKENEQFF
TRBJ1-5	TRBV20-1	14	CSARTALAGQPQHF
TRBJ2-5	TRBV6-5	14	CASSYAGKQETQYF
-	TRBV5-6	13	CASSIRLANEQFF
TRBJ2-2	TRBV7-2	13	CASSPTITGELFF
TRBJ2-7	TRBV5-6	12	CASSPTAGEQYF
TRBJ1-5	TRBV7-2	16	CASSLRLTVSNQPQHF
TRBJ1-4	TRBV3-1	17	CASSQVVGSPTNEKLFF
TRBJ2-3	TRBV10-3	13	CAIREARTDTQYF
TRBJ1-4	TRBV6-1	17	CASSRQGVGSTNEKLFF
-	TRBV7-9	15	CASSPAGGRYNEQFF
TRBJ2-7	TRBV4-3	15	CASSQAISGINEQYF
TRBJ2-2	TRBV5-1	15	CASSALAAHTGELFF
TRBJ2-2	TRBV12-3/TRBV12-4	15	CASTPRGGPTGELFF
TRBJ1-1	TRBV11-2	13	CASSLDRGASAFF
TRBJ1-1	TRBV9	15	CASSVAPGGNTEAFF
TRBJ2-2	TRBV12-3/TRBV12-4	13	CASSSSDTGELFF
TRBJ2-5	TRBV5-1	15	CASSRGTGLQETQYF
TRBJ2-3	TRBV29-1	14	CSVEDPVGTDTQYF
-	TRBV27	12	CASTSAFYEQYF
TRBJ2-3	TRBV10-3	14	CAIGGTGNTDTQYF
TRBJ1-2	TRBV3-1	14	CASSQWEGGHGYTF
TRBJ2-7	TRBV6-1	14	CASKRDRDFYEQYF
TRBJ2-5	TRBV7-9	15	CASSSMGAVGETQYF
TRBJ1-4	TRBV5-1	15	CASSLTKGTNEKLFF
TRBJ1-3	TRBV27	15	CASKIDGRPGNTIYF
TRBJ1-2	TRBV7-2	15	CASSNQPGQGGGYTF
TRBJ1-1	TRBV7-2	13	CASSNEGYTEAFF
TRBJ2-1	TRBV20-1	16	CSASRPSGGPNNEQFF
TRBJ2-3	TRBV6-5	15	CASSYSSRGRDTQYF
TRBJ2-3	TRBV14	15	CASSLGSSKGDTQYF
TRBJ2-5	TRBV5-1	16	CASSLSTGGNQETQYF
TRBJ2-5	TRBV6-6	14	CASSYGRTQETQYF